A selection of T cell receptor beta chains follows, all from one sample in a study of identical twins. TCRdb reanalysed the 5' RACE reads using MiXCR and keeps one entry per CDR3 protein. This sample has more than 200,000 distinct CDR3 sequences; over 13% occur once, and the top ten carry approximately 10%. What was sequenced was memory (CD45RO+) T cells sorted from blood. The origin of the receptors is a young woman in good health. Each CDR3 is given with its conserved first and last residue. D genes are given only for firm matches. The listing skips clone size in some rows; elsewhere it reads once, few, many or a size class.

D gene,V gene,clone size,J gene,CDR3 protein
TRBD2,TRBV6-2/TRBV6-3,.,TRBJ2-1,CASSFRSSGRAYNEQFF
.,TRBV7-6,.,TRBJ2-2,CASSIGRNTGELFF
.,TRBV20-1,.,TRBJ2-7,CSAQRGATYEQYF
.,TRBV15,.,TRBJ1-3,CATKRGGLSGNTIYF
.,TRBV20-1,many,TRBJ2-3,CSARVGQTTLDTQYF
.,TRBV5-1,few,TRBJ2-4,CASSLIGAKNIQYF
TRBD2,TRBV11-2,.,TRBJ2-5,CASSLGAGGTSETQYF
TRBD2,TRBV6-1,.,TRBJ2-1,CASRGGTSGYNEQFF
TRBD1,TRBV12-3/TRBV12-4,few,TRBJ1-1,CASSTGTGAFF
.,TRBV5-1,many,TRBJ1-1,CASSASGDSEAFF
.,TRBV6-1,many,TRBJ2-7,CASSLPQVTYEQYF
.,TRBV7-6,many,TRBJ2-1,CASSRDRAGNEQFF
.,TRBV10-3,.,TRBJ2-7,CAISESHEGGEQYF
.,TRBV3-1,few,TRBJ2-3,CASSRRADTQYF
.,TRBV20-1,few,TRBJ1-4,CSGAEGPGLEKLFF
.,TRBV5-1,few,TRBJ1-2,CASSNDGQAKYGYTF
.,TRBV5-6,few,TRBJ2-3,CASSLRGSQQYF
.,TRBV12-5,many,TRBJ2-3,CASGLVADTQYF
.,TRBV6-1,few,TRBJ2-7,CASSPVTYSGSYEQYF
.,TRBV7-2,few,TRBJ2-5,CASSQGGQQETQYF
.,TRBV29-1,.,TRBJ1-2,CSVSHRDWSGYTF
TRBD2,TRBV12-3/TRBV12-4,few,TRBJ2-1,CASSLSSGRGEQFF
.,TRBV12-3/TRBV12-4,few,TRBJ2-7,CASSLNVGRVREQYF
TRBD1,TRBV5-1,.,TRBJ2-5,CASSLGDSHQETQYF
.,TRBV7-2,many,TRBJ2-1,CASSSPRGLYNEQFF
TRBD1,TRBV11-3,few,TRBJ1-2,CASSLQQGYGYTF
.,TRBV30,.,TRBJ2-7,CAWSGSDTGTQYF